Included here is one TCR beta chain sequence, with context. Antigen: not known. Here immunoSEQ multiplex PCR was the method, and the copy in TCRdb shows in-frame clones only, minus some. The table has 80,000 or so clones, 93% seen once; the top ten hold roughly 1.3%. Naive CD4 T cells, CD45RO-negative and CD62L-positive, were flow-sorted from PBMCs. This entry is derived from a study of human versus mouse CDR3 diversity and MHC coevolution. Points from the study as a whole: iCHAO1 estimated the human TCR beta repertoire at roughly 1.5 million clonotypes. The lowest clonal inequality scores came from most of the three human donors. Mice had fewer CDR3 deletions and insertions than humans on average.

This CDR3 spans 14 amino acids. V lost 7 bases and J 0 bases, leaving 10 bases between the germline ends. Germline V CDR1 and CDR2: SNHLY, FYNNEI. The clonotype originates from a person between 25 and 70 years old in good health. Material for sequencing was naive CD4+ T cells from blood. The sample's subset: CD45RO-negative CD62L-positive naive CD4 T cells. The gene calls are TRBV2 and TRBJ2-1, with a weak D call TRBD1 (6 bases). The CDR3 region has the DNA TGTGCCAGCAACGGACAGAGCTCCTACAATGAGCAGTTCTTC. This codes for CASNGQSSYNEQFF.